Below, 6 T cell receptor beta chains from the same sample are listed, as sequenced in a study of T cells in localized non-small cell lung cancer. TCRdb keeps only in-frame clones here, not all; method: immunoSEQ multiplex PCR. Among fewer than 45,000 clones, 88% were seen once, and the ten largest hold about 2.6%. The sample in question was peripheral blood, obtained before any cancer treatment. These receptors originate from a female donor of 60 years or more with stage I squamous cell lung carcinoma.

In this sample, this clone turned up once. The CDR3 region has the DNA TGTGCCAGCAGGGACGTCGCAGATGGAAACACCATATATTTT. It specifies CASRDVADGNTIYF. V is TRBV18 and J is TRBJ1-3; possible D gene TRBD1, 5 bases. Looked up from germline, CDR1 is KGHSH and CDR2 is LQKENI. Trimming cost V 8 bases and J 3 bases, with 14 bases left between them. This CDR3 has 14 amino acids. Looking up the rest from reference TRBV18 and TRBJ1-3 gives the full variable domain: NAGVMQNPRHLVRRRGQEARLRCSPMKGHSHVYWYRQLPEEGLKFMVYLQKENIIDESGMPKERFSAEFPKEGPSILRIQQVVRGDSAAYFCASRDVADGNTIYFGEGSWLTVV.

This sequence joins TRBV11-2 and TRBJ2-5; no reliable D call. V was trimmed by 0 bases and J by 1 base, leaving 9 bases between them. The CDR3 covers 15 residues. Looked up from germline, CDR1 is SGHAT and CDR2 is FQNNGV. The CDR3 sequence: CASSLDWVFQETQYF. CDR3 in DNA: TGTGCCAGCAGCTTAGATTGGGTCTTCCAAGAGACCCAGTACTTC.

This chain joins TRBV7-3 and TRBJ1-2; D may be TRBD1 (6 bases). The CDR3 runs to 13 residues. Germline V CDR1 and CDR2: SGHTA, FQGTGA. Trimming pared 3 bases from V and 6 bases from J, leaving 11 bases between. The DNA of the CDR3 is TGTGCCAGCAGCTTCGGGGGGCCGGATGGCTACACCTTC. Translating it yields CASSFGGPDGYTF.

The chain employs TRBV7-3 and TRBJ2-3, with D possibly being TRBD1 (5 bases). Germline assignment: CDR1 SGHTA and CDR2 FQGTGA. Between the trimmed V and J ends, which lost 3 bases and 0 bases, there was a span of 7 bases. This CDR3 is built from 14 residues. The CDR3 spells CASSFGHSTDTQYF. The CDR3 DNA reads as TGTGCCAGCAGCTTCGGACATAGCACAGATACGCAGTATTTT. Together with reference TRBV7-3 and TRBJ2-3, the CDR3 gives the full variable domain: GAGVSQTPSNKVTEKGKYVELRCDPISGHTALYWYRQSLGQGPEFLIYFQGTGAADDSGLPNDRFFAVRPEGSVSTLKIQRTERGDSAVYLCASSFGHSTDTQYFGPGTRLTVL.

A single count supports this clone. The rearrangement joins TRBV6-4 to TRBJ2-3; tentatively, D is TRBD2 (5 bases). Germline V gives CDR1 MRHNA, CDR2 SNTAGT. The CDR3 consists of 15 residues. V was pared by 3 bases and J by 0 bases, with 10 bases between. CDR3 sequence reads: CASSEGDTSTDTQYF. CDR3 in DNA: TGTGCCAGCAGTGAGGGAGATACTAGCACAGATACGCAGTATTTT.

The chain couples TRBV6-4 to TRBJ2-7; D assignment may be TRBD1 or TRBD2 (5 bases each). The CDR3 has 14 amino acids. V lost 6 bases, J lost 2 bases, and 14 bases lay in between. Germline CDR1 MRHNA, CDR2 SNTAGT. The CDR3 loop reads CASRGRDATYEQYF. For the CDR3, the DNA is TGTGCCAGCAGGGGTAGGGACGCTACCTACGAGCAGTACTTC.